This T cell receptor beta chain was captured by sequencing in a study of regulatory T cells in long-lasting Graves disease. Indicated time point: persistent/refractory GD, antithyroid drugs over 5 years with positive TRAb. Researchers made the TCR library from RNA that was extracted from PBMCs. American Thyroid Association guidelines defined how Graves' disease was diagnosed. With V trimmed by 2 bases and J by 7 bases, 11 bases remained unmatched. CDR1 is SGHRS, CDR2 YFSETQ, per germline. CDR3 size: 15 residues. HTBI primers from iRepertoire and Arm-PCR of CDR3 regions yielded the TCR beta libraries. MiXCR was run by TCRdb on the multiplex PCR reads, yielding one entry per CDR3 protein. The data hold roughly 700,000 distinct CDR3 sequences, with 30% observed a single time.

The chain recombines TRBV5-1 with TRBJ1-1; 7 bases are a match to TRBD1. This specimen consisted of peripheral blood mononuclear cells (PBMCs), obtained when the disease was refractory, from a patient treated with antithyroid drugs. The receptor was isolated from a female donor with Graves disease. For the CDR3, the DNA is TGCGCCAGCAGCTTTCAGGGGACAGACGCTATTGAAGCTTTCTTT. It is translated as CASSFQGTDAIEAFF.